This TCR beta chain was retrieved from a study of vaccination effects on CD4 cells after COVID-19. Of note for this clone: Its antigen remains unknown.

The study's findings and limits: Marked clonal contraction was seen in infection- and vaccine-induced clones late after vaccination.

Before sequencing took place, the ViraFEST assay used viral peptide pools to expand antigen-specific CD4+ T cells. The culture ran for approximately 11 days before CD4+ T cells were isolated. According to PCR results, the person was infected with SARS-CoV-2 between March and December 2020. Wells each received under 2.5 million PBMC, cultured with approximately 9 IU/ml IL-2 and approximately 10 ug/ml peptides. Sequencing was performed with immunoSEQ multiplex PCR; in TCRdb, only in-frame clones are kept and a portion is missing. The data hold 20,000 to 25,000 clones, with approximately 73% observed a single time. The CDR3 runs to 20 residues. Germline V CDR1 and CDR2: LGHDT, YNNKEL (reference sequence). The junction had 15 bases not matched to a gene; V was cut back by 0 bases and J by 1 base.

The sequencing used CD4+ T cells from PBMCs cultured with a peptide pool, collected before COVID-19 vaccination. This clonotype was sampled from a human donor who had a prior SARS-CoV-2 infection. The chain recombines TRBV3-1 (or the pseudogene TRBV3-2) with TRBJ2-5; 9 bases are a match to TRBD2. In nucleotides, the CDR3 is TGTGCCAGCAGCCAAGATTATTCCGAGGCTAGCGGGGAAGCCCAAGAGACCCAGTACTTC. It yields the protein CASSQDYSEASGEAQETQYF.